One T cell receptor (beta chain) is described in this entry. Its target is unknown. Some clones are missing from TCRdb's copy, which holds only in-frame ones; the method was immunoSEQ multiplex PCR. Among approximately 32,000 clones listed, 60% to 80% were seen once. From cryopreserved PBMCs came about 2 micrograms of genomic DNA used for TCR beta libraries. The sample is drawn from a study of cytotoxic CD8 clonotypes in ibrutinib-treated CLL. The wider study: Around 10 relapsed/refractory, approximately 15 treatment-naive; roughly 18 IGHV unmutated. Partial response was seen in 25 or so patients and complete response in 2; after median roughly six years, about 14 stayed remitted, about twelve progressed. Study observations and caveats: Clonotypes that were public were uncommon, and they contracted or stayed stable on treatment.

V lost 2 bases to trimming and J lost 1 base, with 16 bases between them. This CDR3 is 16 amino acids long. CDR1 is SGHRS and CDR2 is YFSETQ in the germline V gene. The chain couples TRBV5-1 to TRBJ2-7, with D tentatively TRBD1 (6 bases). The TCR was taken from a human donor with chronic lymphocytic leukemia. Source: PBMCs, taken before ibrutinib treatment. CDR3 nucleotides: TGCGCCAGCAGCTTTATTTCCGGGACAAAGTCCTACGAGCAGTACTTC. It specifies CASSFISGTKSYEQYF.